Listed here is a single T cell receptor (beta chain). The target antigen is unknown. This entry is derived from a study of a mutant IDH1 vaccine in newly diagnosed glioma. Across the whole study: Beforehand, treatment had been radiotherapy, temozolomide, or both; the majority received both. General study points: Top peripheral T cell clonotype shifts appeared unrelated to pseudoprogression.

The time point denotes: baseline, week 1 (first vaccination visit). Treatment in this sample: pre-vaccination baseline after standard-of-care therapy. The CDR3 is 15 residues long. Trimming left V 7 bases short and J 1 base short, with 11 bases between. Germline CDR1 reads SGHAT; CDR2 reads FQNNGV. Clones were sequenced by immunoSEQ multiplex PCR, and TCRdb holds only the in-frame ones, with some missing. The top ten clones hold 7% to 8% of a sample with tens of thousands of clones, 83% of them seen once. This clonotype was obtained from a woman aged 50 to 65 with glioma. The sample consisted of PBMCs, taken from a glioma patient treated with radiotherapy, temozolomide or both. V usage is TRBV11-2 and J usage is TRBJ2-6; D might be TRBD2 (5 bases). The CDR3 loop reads CASTPRGSGANVLTF. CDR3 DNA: TGTGCCAGCACCCCTCGAGGGTCTGGGGCCAACGTCCTGACTTTC.